This entry concerns a single T cell receptor beta chain. The CDR3 loop spans 15 amino acids. Trimming removed 0 bases from V and 3 bases from J, with 10 bases in between. The germline V gene has CDR1 SGHRS and CDR2 YFSETQ. This record belongs to a study of shared clonotypes between healthy human individuals. Clones were read by immunoSEQ multiplex PCR, and TCRdb kept only the in-frame ones, dropping some. The sample holds around 2.3 million clones, 90% to 96% seen once. This TCR was sampled from a man aged 18 to 29 in good health. Specimen: naive CD4+ T cells sorted from blood. Subset defined: CD45RA+ positively selected. This chain links TRBV5-1 with TRBJ2-1; a possible D gene is TRBD2 (6 bases). The CDR3 is CASSLEASDYNEQFF. For the CDR3, the DNA is TGCGCCAGCAGCTTGGAGGCTAGCGACTACAATGAGCAGTTCTTC.